This T cell receptor (beta chain) was identified during a study of blood T cell repertoires in COVID-19. Generated by immunoSEQ multiplex PCR, the TCRdb table keeps only in-frame clones and is missing some. This sample carries approximately 230,000 clones, 70% to 90% of them seen once, and the ten largest clones take under 2.5%. The CDR3 extends over 13 amino acids. V dropped 0 bases and J dropped 2 bases, with 2 bases sitting between them. Germline-derived CDR1 and CDR2 are MGHDK and SYGVNS. The receptor comes from a woman aged 40-49 years who had recovered from COVID-19. This chain links TRBV25-1 with TRBJ1-5; D uncertain. The sequencing sample was made of peripheral blood. The CDR3 loop reads CASSEYGNQPQHF. CDR3 coding DNA: TGTGCCAGCAGTGAATACGGCAATCAGCCCCAGCATTTT.